The 23 T cell receptor beta chains below come from one sample, sequenced in a study of pediatric ulcerative colitis. Data came from immunoSEQ multiplex PCR; TCRdb stores just in-frame clones and leaves some out. The sample has about 36,000 clones, 83% seen once; the top ten hold roughly 24%. Sequencing used blood. All receptors come from a girl aged 10-17 years with moderate ulcerative colitis.

This sequence joins TRBV5-4 and TRBJ1-2; no clear D gene. This CDR3 has 14 amino acids. CDR1 is SGHNT and CDR2 is YYREEE in the germline V gene (reference sequence). V was pared by 1 base and J by 7 bases, with 14 bases between. Here the CDR3 reads CASSLSNPTGGYTF. The CDR3 DNA reads as TGTGCCAGCAGCTTGTCTAACCCAACGGGTGGCTACACCTTC.

The chain combines TRBV7-9 with TRBJ1-5, with a weak D call TRBD1 (5 bases). Trimming removed 5 bases from V and 5 bases from J, with 13 bases in between. The CDR3 is made up of 14 amino acids. Germline CDR1 SEHNR, CDR2 FQNEAQ (reference sequence). Here the CDR3 reads CASSPDGTYQPQHF. CDR3 nucleotides: TGTGCCAGCAGCCCGGACGGGACCTATCAGCCCCAGCATTTT.

This clone was picked up one time. The rearrangement joins TRBV6-5 to TRBJ2-1; tentative D call: TRBD2 (5 bases). The CDR3 has 16 residues. In germline, CDR1 is MNHEY, CDR2 SVGAGI. Between the trimmed V and J ends, which lost 0 bases and 0 bases, there was a span of 9 bases. CDR3 nucleotides: TGTGCCAGCAGTTACTCCAGCGGAAGCTCCTACAATGAGCAGTTCTTC. Protein product: CASSYSSGSSYNEQFF.

This chain joins TRBV5-8 and TRBJ2-7; D is undetermined. Between the trimmed V and J ends, which lost 0 bases and 2 bases, there was a span of 6 bases. The CDR3 runs 13 residues. Per the germline V gene, CDR1 is SGHTS and CDR2 is YDEGEE. The CDR3 nucleotides read TGTGCCAGCAGCTTGGCACGGACCTACGAGCAGTACTTC. Encoded protein: CASSLARTYEQYF.

The rearrangement links TRBV7-2 to TRBJ2-1; D gene unclear. Between the trimmed V and J ends, which lost 5 bases and 12 bases, there was a span of 11 bases. In germline, CDR1 is SGHTA, CDR2 FQGNSA. CDR3 length equals 11 residues. The CDR3 DNA follows: TGTGCCAGCAGCCTAGACACCTCGCAGTTCTTC. Protein sequence: CASSLDTSQFF.

The J gene is TRBJ1-3, the V gene TRBV7-2; TRBD1 might be the D (5 bases). The length of the CDR3 is 16 residues. Germline V lookup: CDR1 SGHTA, CDR2 FQGNSA. V was cut by 11 bases and J by 0 bases, with 20 bases left in between. The CDR3 sequence is CACSLTGGSSGNTIYF. CDR3 DNA sequence: TGTGCCTGTTCCCTCACAGGCGGGTCCTCTGGAAACACCATATATTTT.

The genes are TRBV7-6 and TRBJ2-2; D gene unclear. V lost 4 bases to trimming and J lost 5 bases, with 2 bases between them. This CDR3 contains 11 residues. Germline V gene lookup returns CDR1 SGHVS and CDR2 FNYEAQ. CDR3 amino acids: CASSSTGELFF. The CDR3, as DNA: TGTGCCAGCAGCTCAACCGGGGAGCTGTTTTTT.

V gene TRBV7-6 combines with J gene TRBJ1-4, with D possibly matching TRBD1 (6 bases). V was shortened by 3 bases and J by 5 bases, with 13 bases between the two germline ends. This CDR3 comprises 15 residues. CDR1 is SGHVS, CDR2 FNYEAQ, per germline. CDR3 DNA: TGTGCCAGCAGCTTTGTAGGGGGTTTAAATGAAAAACTGTTTTTT. Encoded protein: CASSFVGGLNEKLFF.

The chain couples TRBV18 to TRBJ2-3; the D gene is possibly TRBD2 (5 bases). Trimming pared 3 bases from V and 9 bases from J, leaving 16 bases between. The CDR3 runs 14 residues. Germline CDR1 reads KGHSH; CDR2 reads LQKENI. The CDR3 reads CASSPSSGIRTQYF. For the CDR3, the DNA is TGTGCCAGCTCACCGAGTTCCGGGATAAGGACGCAGTATTTT.

V gene TRBV5-1 combines with J gene TRBJ2-7, with D possibly matching TRBD2 (7 bases). From germline, CDR1 is SGHRS and CDR2 YFSETQ. V lost 4 bases, J lost 3 bases, and 20 bases lay in between. The CDR3 totals 16 residues. The CDR3 loop is CASSTRMGAGDYEQYF. As DNA, the CDR3 is TGCGCCAGCAGCACCCGGATGGGGGCGGGAGACTACGAGCAGTACTTC.

The chain is built from TRBV4-1 and TRBJ1-5; D is undetermined. Per the germline V gene, CDR1 is MGHRA and CDR2 is YSYEKL. The CDR3 is made up of 18 amino acids. V was shortened by 4 bases and J by 1 base, with 20 bases between the two germline ends. CDR3 sequence: CASSLLRMGKESNQPQHF. The CDR3 DNA reads TGCGCCAGCAGCCTACTGCGAATGGGCAAGGAGAGCAATCAGCCCCAGCATTTT.

This clone was detected only a few times. The chain joins TRBV6-5 to TRBJ1-5; D might be TRBD1 (6 bases). The CDR3 has 13 amino acids. The germline V gene encodes CDR1 MNHEY and CDR2 SVGAGI. Trimming cost V 6 bases and J 10 bases, with 16 bases left between them. The CDR3 reads CASSPGQSRPQHF. CDR3 sequence (DNA): TGTGCCAGCAGCCCCGGACAGTCACGACCCCAGCATTTT.

The J gene is TRBJ2-4, the V gene TRBV19, with D uncertain. Germline V gene sequence: CDR1 LNHDA, CDR2 SQIVND (reference sequence). Trimming pared 5 bases from V and 0 bases from J, leaving 11 bases between. The CDR3 runs 15 residues. The CDR3 loop is CASSVATLAKNIQYF. The CDR3 bases are TGTGCCAGTAGTGTAGCCACACTAGCCAAAAACATTCAGTACTTC.

The chain couples TRBV6-5 to TRBJ2-3; tentatively, D is TRBD1 or TRBD2 (5 bases each). Deletions cut 3 bases from V and 5 bases from J, with 18 bases between. The CDR3 contains 16 residues. Germline loops: CDR1 MNHEY, CDR2 SVGAGI. The CDR3 is CASSYRDPNTGDTQYF. CDR3 bases: TGTGCCAGCAGTTATAGGGACCCAAACACGGGAGATACGCAGTATTTT.

The chain combines TRBV10-3 with TRBJ1-1; possible D gene TRBD1, 5 bases. Per germline, CDR1 ENHRY and CDR2 SYGVKD. Trimming took 2 bases from V and 0 from J, leaving 10 bases between them. The CDR3 has 15 residues. This chain's CDR3 is CAISEPGWVNTEAFF. CDR3 nucleotide sequence: TGTGCCATCAGTGAGCCAGGGTGGGTGAACACTGAAGCTTTCTTT.

This clone was seen just once. V and J are TRBV7-2 and TRBJ1-2, with D possibly being TRBD1 (5 bases). Trimming removed 1 base at V and 4 bases at J, with 10 bases between. Germline V lookup: CDR1 SGHTA, CDR2 FQGNSA. The CDR3 extends over 14 amino acids. The DNA of the CDR3 is TGTGCCAGCAGCTTAGATATGGGGCCCTATGGCTACACCTTC. This translates into CASSLDMGPYGYTF.

The genes are TRBV5-6 and TRBJ1-1, with TRBD1 as a possible D gene (6 bases). The CDR3 covers 14 residues. V lost 1 base to trimming and J lost 0 bases, with 7 bases between them. Germline CDR1 and CDR2: SGHDT and YYEEEE. CDR3 sequence: CASSLTGMNTEAFF. CDR3 nucleotide sequence: TGTGCCAGCAGCTTGACAGGGATGAACACTGAAGCTTTCTTT.

V is TRBV9 and J is TRBJ2-5; no clear D. V lost 2 bases to trimming and J lost 4 bases, with 9 bases between them. This CDR3 is 13 amino acids long. Germline V gives CDR1 SGDLS, CDR2 YYNGEE. The CDR3 loop is CASSVDLGETQYF. The CDR3 bases are TGTGCCAGCAGCGTTGACTTAGGAGAGACCCAGTACTTC. Full variable domain (rest looked up from reference TRBV9 and TRBJ2-5): DSGVTQTPKHLITATGQRVTLRCSPRSGDLSVYWYQQSLDQGLQFLIQYYNGEERAKGNILERFSAQQFPDLHSELNLSSLELGDSALYFCASSVDLGETQYFGPGTRLLVL.

CDR3 loop: CASSPQSEFASPLHF. CDR3 bases: TGCGCCAGCAGCCCCCAATCTGAATTTGCTTCACCCCTCCACTTT. The rearrangement uses TRBV5-1 and TRBJ1-6; no reliable D call. The V gene lost 4 bases and the J gene lost 9 bases, with 17 bases spanning the gap. Germline CDR1 SGHRS, CDR2 YFSETQ. The CDR3 covers 15 residues.

This clone has only a few counts. The chain couples TRBV9 to TRBJ2-7, with 9 bases fitting TRBD1. In germline, CDR1 is SGDLS, CDR2 YYNGEE. Germline trimming cut 0 bases from V and 3 bases from J; bases unmatched to any gene: 4. The CDR3 has 15 amino acids. The CDR3 coding sequence is TGTGCCAGCAGCGTAGCGGGGACAGGGCTCTACGAGCAGTACTTC. Amino acid sequence: CASSVAGTGLYEQYF.

This chain links TRBV7-9 with TRBJ1-1; tentative D call: TRBD1 (6 bases). Germline V CDR1 and CDR2: SEHNR, FQNEAQ (reference sequence). Trimming pared 1 base from V and 1 base from J, leaving 10 bases between. CDR3 length: 15 residues. The CDR3 DNA reads as TGTGCCAGCAGCTTAGAAGGAGGGGGGAACACTGAAGCTTTCTTT. The encoded protein is CASSLEGGGNTEAFF.

This sequence joins TRBV7-6 and TRBJ1-1, with a tentative D call TRBD1 (6 bases). Germline V gene sequence: CDR1 SGHVS, CDR2 FNYEAQ. CDR3 length: 16 amino acids. V was cut by 3 bases and J by 1 base, with 15 bases left in between. CDR3 sequence reads: CASSLLPGQPNTEAFF. As DNA, the CDR3 is TGTGCCAGCAGCTTGCTACCGGGACAACCGAACACTGAAGCTTTCTTT.

The chain has TRBV28 and TRBJ1-1; D is undetermined. Looked up from germline, CDR1 is MDHEN and CDR2 is SYDVKM. The CDR3 has 11 amino acids. Trimming stripped 5 bases from V and 4 bases from J, with 5 bases between. CDR3 loop: CASSHLTEAFF. CDR3 nucleotides: TGTGCCAGCAGTCACCTCACTGAAGCTTTCTTT.